This T cell receptor beta chain was identified during a study of T cell changes during pregnancy in multiple sclerosis. Measured with immunoSEQ multiplex PCR; TCRdb has only the in-frame clones, and not every one. The sample carries tens of thousands of clones, roughly 90% recorded once. This clone was seen only once. Germline V CDR1 and CDR2: GTSNPN, SVGIG (reference sequence). V was shortened by 5 bases and J by 7 bases, with 18 bases between the two germline ends. CDR3 size: 14 residues. The sequence derives from a female donor in good health, enrolled as a control in a pregnancy study. The chain employs TRBV30 and TRBJ1-5, with D possibly being TRBD1 (6 bases). The material sequenced was peripheral blood, taken in the first trimester of pregnancy. The CDR3 DNA reads as TGTGCCTGGGGGTTAGGGGGGGCTGGCCAGCCCCAGCATTTT. It is translated as CAWGLGGAGQPQHF.